These 24 T cell receptor beta chains came from one sample sequenced in a study of T cell responses to AZD1222 COVID-19 vaccine. Measured with immunoSEQ multiplex PCR; TCRdb has only the in-frame clones, and not every one. The table shows about 140,000 clones, with about 92% occurring only once. The sample in question was peripheral blood, obtained on day 0 of AZD1222 vaccination. The receptor source for this set is an adult in good health.

The chain uses TRBV5-6 and TRBJ2-3, with TRBD2 as a possible D gene (7 bases). Germline CDR1 SGHDT, CDR2 YYEEEE. This CDR3 has 17 residues. Trimming pared 1 base from V and 4 bases from J, leaving 19 bases between. CDR3 in DNA: TGTGCCAGCAGCTTGCGCGGGGGCGCGGGTGGCGCAGATACGCAGTATTTT. Its translation is CASSLRGGAGGADTQYF.

J is TRBJ2-4 and V is TRBV18; no reliable D call. The length of the CDR3 is 15 residues. V was trimmed by 0 bases and J by 4 bases, leaving 10 bases between them. Per the germline V gene, CDR1 is KGHSH and CDR2 is LQKENI. Here the CDR3 DNA reads TGTGCCAGCTCACCACCGAACGGAATTAAAAACATTCAGTACTTC. This encodes CASSPPNGIKNIQYF.

The chain is built from TRBV7-9 and TRBJ1-2; maybe TRBD1 (5 bases). Germline CDR1 is SEHNR and CDR2 is FQNEAQ (reference sequence). V was shortened by 3 bases and J by 8 bases, with 10 bases between the two germline ends. The CDR3 contains 12 residues. The CDR3 loop is CASSFEEGGYTF. The CDR3 bases are TGTGCCAGCAGCTTCGAGGAGGGGGGCTACACCTTC.

The CDR3 loop reads CASSQLTGTVYNEQFF. In DNA form, the CDR3 reads TGCGCCAGCAGTCAACTAACCGGGACTGTCTACAATGAGCAGTTCTTC. This chain connects TRBV4-1 to TRBJ2-1, with a tentative D call TRBD2 (6 bases). This CDR3 region has 16 residues. The germline V gene has CDR1 MGHRA and CDR2 YSYEKL. The ends were cut back, 6 bases at V and 3 bases at J, with 18 bases in the middle.

This chain links TRBV10-1 with TRBJ1-1; TRBD1 is a possible D gene (6 bases). The CDR3 length is 13 residues. Germline V gives CDR1 WNHNN, CDR2 SYGVQD (reference sequence). The V end lost 7 bases, the J end lost 2 bases, and 11 bases lay between the germline ends. The CDR3 loop reads CASKEGGNTEAFF. In DNA form, the CDR3 reads TGCGCCAGCAAAGAGGGGGGCAACACTGAAGCTTTCTTT.

The CDR3 loop reads CASIGSGEYEQYF. The CDR3 coding sequence is TGTGCCAGCATAGGTTCAGGGGAATACGAGCAGTACTTC. The chain joins TRBV12-3 or TRBV12-4 to TRBJ2-7, with D possibly being TRBD1 (6 bases). Between the trimmed V and J ends, which lost 7 bases and 4 bases, there was a span of 14 bases. The CDR3 extends over 13 amino acids.

The V and J genes are TRBV5-4 and TRBJ2-6; perhaps TRBD1 as D (5 bases). The CDR3 is 16 amino acids. Germline loops: CDR1 SGHNT, CDR2 YYREEE (reference sequence). The V end lost 7 bases, the J end lost 2 bases, and 16 bases lay between the germline ends. The CDR3 loop reads CASQAGFYAGANVLTF. The CDR3 DNA sequence: TGTGCCAGCCAAGCAGGGTTCTACGCTGGGGCCAACGTCCTGACTTTC.

J is TRBJ1-1 and V is TRBV5-1; 7 bases line up with TRBD1. Germline CDR1 and CDR2: SGHRS and YFSETQ. The CDR3 consists of 17 residues. V lost 0 bases and J lost 7; bases outside the gene matches: 15. The CDR3 protein is CASSLGGGQQEHGEAFF. For the CDR3, the DNA is TGCGCCAGCAGCTTGGGCGGGGGACAGCAAGAACATGGTGAAGCTTTCTTT. The whole variable domain, filled in from reference TRBV5-1 and TRBJ1-1, reads KAGVTQTPRYLIKTRGQQVTLSCSPISGHRSVSWYQQTPGQGLQFLFEYFSETQRNKGNFPGRFSGRQFSNSRSEMNVSTLELGDSALYLCASSLGGGQQEHGEAFFGQGTRLTVV.

This clone turned up a few times. This specimen includes other DNA sequences encoding the same CDR3. The chain joins TRBV18 to TRBJ2-7; unclear D gene. This CDR3 has 12 amino acids. Germline-derived CDR1 and CDR2 are KGHSH and LQKENI. Trimming pared 2 bases from V and 1 base from J, leaving 3 bases between. For the CDR3, the DNA is TGTGCCAGCTCACCAGGATCCTACGAGCAGTACTTC. This sequence encodes CASSPGSYEQYF.

V gene TRBV6-1 combines with J gene TRBJ2-7; no definite D call. Trimming took off 0 bases at V and 4 bases at J, with 7 bases between the two ends. The CDR3 sequence is 13 residues long. Looked up from germline, CDR1 is MNHNS and CDR2 is SASEGT. The CDR3 region is CASSEAPEYEQYF. CDR3 nucleotides: TGTGCCAGCAGTGAAGCGCCTGAGTACGAGCAGTACTTC.

V and J are TRBV6-5 and TRBJ1-3, with D unresolved. The V gene's germline CDR1 is MNHEY and CDR2 SVGAGI. Trimming took off 7 bases at V and 0 bases at J, with 10 bases between the two ends. This CDR3 has 14 amino acids. The CDR3 nucleotides are TGTGCCAGCATAAAATCTACCTCTGGAAACACCATATATTTT. Its translation is CASIKSTSGNTIYF.

The genes are TRBV4-3 and TRBJ1-2; D perhaps matches TRBD1 (5 bases). Deletions cut 1 base from V and 4 bases from J, with 13 bases between. Germline V CDR1 and CDR2: LGHNA, YSLEER. The CDR3 has 15 residues. The chain's CDR3 is CASSQGGVQRYGYTF. The CDR3 nucleotides read TGCGCCAGCAGCCAAGGAGGGGTACAGCGCTATGGCTACACCTTC.

V and J are TRBV10-3 and TRBJ2-5; 8 bases fit TRBD2. From germline, CDR1 is ENHRY and CDR2 SYGVKD. The CDR3 is 14 residues long. J gave up 5 bases and V 11 bases, and 13 bases lay outside the gene matches. The CDR3 spells CAAGGRGLVETQYF. In DNA, the CDR3 is TGTGCCGCCGGAGGGCGGGGACTAGTGGAGACCCAGTACTTC.

V gene TRBV7-9 combines with J gene TRBJ2-7; 12 nucleotides line up with TRBD1. The CDR3 spans 16 residues. The germline V gene has CDR1 SEHNR and CDR2 FQNEAQ (reference sequence). Losses at the gene ends were 4 bases for V and 4 bases for J; bases not matched to a gene: 8. The CDR3 loop reads CASSSRGDRGRYEQYF. For the CDR3, the DNA is TGTGCCAGCAGCTCCAGAGGGGACAGGGGGCGATACGAGCAGTACTTC.

This clone was counted once. V usage is TRBV30 and J usage is TRBJ2-1; D remains ambiguous. The CDR3 is 13 amino acids. Germline loops: CDR1 GTSNPN, CDR2 SVGIG (reference sequence). The germline V and J ends were trimmed by 0 bases and 10 bases, with 13 bases remaining between them. The CDR3 loop is CAWSVLRAEEQFF. Written as DNA, the CDR3 is TGTGCCTGGAGTGTACTGCGTGCCGAGGAGCAGTTCTTC.

V is TRBV9 and J is TRBJ1-5; TRBD1 is a possible D gene (5 bases). The CDR3 sequence is 15 residues long. The V end lost 4 bases, the J end lost 2 bases, and 13 bases lay between the germline ends. The germline CDR1 and CDR2 sequences are SGDLS and YYNGEE. CDR3 sequence (DNA): TGTGCCAGCAGCCCGGGGGATTACGGCAATCAGCCCCAGCATTTT. This encodes CASSPGDYGNQPQHF.

The chain carries TRBV4-1 and TRBJ1-5; TRBD1 matches at 10 bases. Germline V CDR1 and CDR2: MGHRA, YSYEKL. J lost 3 bases, V lost 1 base, and 6 bases had no gene match. The CDR3 totals 17 residues. This chain's CDR3 is CASSQVSGQGYNQPQHF. The CDR3 nucleotides read TGCGCCAGCAGCCAAGTGTCGGGACAGGGGTACAATCAGCCCCAGCATTTT.

V and J are TRBV7-2 and TRBJ2-7, with 8 bases identical to TRBD2. The length of the CDR3 is 16 residues. Per the germline V gene, CDR1 is SGHTA and CDR2 is FQGNSA. Losses at the gene ends were 0 bases for V and 2 bases for J; bases not matched to a gene: 6. CDR3 sequence reads: CASSLARRGVPYEQYF. CDR3 DNA: TGTGCCAGCAGCTTAGCGCGGCGGGGGGTCCCCTACGAGCAGTACTTC.

The chain uses TRBV6-5 and TRBJ1-2; D possibly corresponds to TRBD1 (6 bases). The length of the CDR3 is 14 residues. The V gene's germline CDR1 is MNHEY and CDR2 SVGAGI. V was shortened by 4 bases and J by 7 bases, with 16 bases between the two germline ends. CDR3 DNA: TGTGCCAGCAGTTGGAGGGGGGAGAGAAGTGGCTACACCTTC. This gives the protein CASSWRGERSGYTF.

The gene calls are TRBV6-2 or TRBV6-3 and TRBJ2-7, with 7 bases matching TRBD1. The CDR3 extends over 14 amino acids. V was clipped by 2 bases and J by 5 bases; unmatched bases: 6. Germline loops: CDR1 MNHEY, CDR2 SVGEGT. CDR3 sequence (DNA): TGTGCCAGCAGTTACCAACAGGGGTTGGACGAGCAGTACTTC. This translates into CASSYQQGLDEQYF.

The genes are TRBV4-2 and TRBJ1-6; D may be TRBD1 (5 bases). The germline V gene has CDR1 LGHNA and CDR2 YNFKEQ. The germline V and J ends were trimmed by 0 bases and 8 bases, with 8 bases remaining between them. This CDR3 has 14 residues. As DNA, the CDR3 is TGTGCCAGCAGCCAAGATTTGGGGGATTCACCCCTCCACTTT. Its translation is CASSQDLGDSPLHF.

V is TRBV18 and J is TRBJ2-7; D not resolved. The CDR3 has 14 residues. The ends were cut back, 4 bases at V and 0 bases at J, with 10 bases in the middle. Germline CDR1 is KGHSH and CDR2 is LQKENI. DNA of the CDR3: TGTGCCAGCTCACATCTAGAATTCTCCTACGAGCAGTACTTC. Residues: CASSHLEFSYEQYF.

This clone was observed a single time. The chain joins TRBV2 to TRBJ2-7; 12 nucleotides line up with TRBD1. The germline V gene encodes CDR1 SNHLY and CDR2 FYNNEI. Trimming took 0 bases from V and 4 from J; bases not matched to a gene: 4. The CDR3 spans 16 residues. The CDR3 spells CASSEAGTGGLYEQYF. The CDR3 coding sequence is TGTGCCAGCAGTGAAGCTGGGACAGGGGGCCTATACGAGCAGTACTTC.

The J gene is TRBJ1-5, the V gene TRBV4-1; 8 bases line up with TRBD1. The CDR3 runs 17 residues. Trimming cost V 3 bases and J 2 bases; bases outside gene matches: 9. Germline V gene sequence: CDR1 MGHRA, CDR2 YSYEKL. This CDR3 reads CASSQYAGGGGNQPQHF. The CDR3 DNA sequence: TGCGCCAGCAGCCAGTATGCAGGGGGCGGTGGCAATCAGCCCCAGCATTTT.